This T cell receptor beta chain derives from a study of vaccination effects on CD4 cells after COVID-19 (dated by TCRdb to between 2021 and 2024). Looking at the study overall: The ViraFEST assay stimulated PBMC with viral peptide pools and then used TCR sequencing to identify antigen-specific CD4+ T cell clonotypes by expansion. Post-vaccine samples across the study were collected a median of 72 days after the second dose, with a range of 14 to 241. Each well held roughly 2.2 million PBMC cultured in IMDM containing roughly 5% human AB serum, about 10 IU/ml IL-2 and gentamicin, along with 8 to 10 ug/ml peptides. In both COVID-19 convalescent patients and infection-naive vaccine recipients, the study compared SARS-CoV-2 spike-specific CD4+ TCR repertoires from before mRNA vaccination with those from after it. The full study included around nine COVID-19 convalescent patients and a handful of SARS-CoV-2-naive healthy vaccine recipients. Cultures from other donors in the study were sequenced using the Oncomine TCR Beta short-read assay on an Illumina iSeq 100. The investigation overall reported the following: The study was limited by a small number of convalescent patients and lacked early post-infection timepoints. Both infection-induced and vaccine-induced clones contracted markedly at late post-vaccination timepoints, which is consistent with waning T cell responses. In healthy vaccine recipients, vaccine-induced clones were almost all SARS-CoV-2 mono-reactive, with only 1 of 255 being cross-reactive with common cold coronaviruses.

As regards this clone: The specificity of this receptor is unknown. No base quality values were provided; no much bigger clone lies one nucleotide off.

The library was produced with the immunoSEQ multiplex PCR assay. TCR beta CDR3 sequencing was performed on DNA from the cultured, isolated CD4+ T cells. The original pipeline was this. Non-productive TCR sequences were removed, reads were trimmed to the CDR3 region, and CDR3s of at least 7 amino acids were retained. The MANAFEST web app was used to pick out antigen-specific clonotypes by comparing their expansion in peptide wells with that in reference cultures. To be called positive, a clone needed expansion at FDR<0.05 compared with the reference and with all other wells, an odds ratio greater than 5, and a frequency greater than 0.1% in two replicate wells. A clonotype was defined as cross-reactive if the clonotype was significantly expanded both in SARS-CoV-2 spike wells and in at least one common cold coronavirus spike condition. Levenshtein distance calculated with the stringdist R package was used to assess CDR3 similarity, and unrooted trees were constructed with ape in R 3.6.1. TCRdb retrieved this table from immuneACCESS and kept in-frame rearrangements only. Not all clones are present; in checked studies, unresolved V genes account for under half, and no reason is known for the remainder. D and trimming were read from the DNA, whereas the V and J calls and clone size are those reported in that table. This sample lists about 73,000 clones; over 65% were detected once. 2% to 3% of the sample goes to the ten largest clones.

V loses 6 bases at its end and J loses 8 bases; junction bases beyond the gene matches: 10. There are 14 amino acids in the CDR3, from cysteine to phenylalanine inclusive. Only CDR3 DNA is held: 42 bases, read in frame from base 1. The germline V gene gives CDR1 as MNHEY and CDR2 as SVGAGI. After more than nine days of culture, CD4+ T cells were isolated with the EasySep CD4+ T cell isolation kit. Two doses of either the BNT162b2 or the mRNA-1273 mRNA SARS-CoV-2 vaccine were administered to participants. The absence of prior SARS-CoV-2 infection in healthy vaccine recipients was confirmed by negative nucleocapsid antibodies before and after vaccination. Half of the culture medium was replaced with fresh IL-2-containing medium on days 3 and 7. Each peptide stimulation condition was cultured in triplicate wells unless otherwise noted. PBMC were separated from whole blood using Ficoll-Paque Plus gradient centrifugation and were then either cryopreserved at -140C or used fresh. Genomic DNA was extracted from cultured CD4+ T cells with the QIAamp micro DNA kit.

The sequence links TRBV6-5 to TRBJ2-1; 7 central bases correspond to TRBD2. This receptor was identified in a human donor who received a COVID-19 vaccine. Material: CD4+ T cells from PBMCs cultured without peptide, obtained after COVID-19 vaccination. The nucleotides are TGTGCCAGCAGGGGAGGGTCCGGGGTCCATGAGCAGTTCTTC. This yields the protein CASRGGSGVHEQFF.